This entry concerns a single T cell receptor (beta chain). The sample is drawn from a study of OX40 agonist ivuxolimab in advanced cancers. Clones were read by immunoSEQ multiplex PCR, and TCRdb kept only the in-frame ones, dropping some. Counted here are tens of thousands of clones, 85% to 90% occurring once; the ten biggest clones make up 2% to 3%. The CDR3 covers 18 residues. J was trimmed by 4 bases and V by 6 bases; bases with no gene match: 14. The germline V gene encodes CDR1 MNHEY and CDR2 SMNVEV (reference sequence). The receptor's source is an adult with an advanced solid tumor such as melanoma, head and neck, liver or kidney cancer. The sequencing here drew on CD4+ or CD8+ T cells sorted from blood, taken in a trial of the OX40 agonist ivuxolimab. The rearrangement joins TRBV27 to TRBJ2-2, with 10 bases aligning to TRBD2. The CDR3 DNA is TGTGCCAGCAGACGTACGGCTAGCGGGGGAGCGGGCACCGGGGAGCTGTTTTTT. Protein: CASRRTASGGAGTGELFF.